The clone carrying this T cell receptor (beta chain) appeared a single time. Its antigen is unknown. This entry is derived from a study of shared clonotypes between healthy human individuals. CDR3 length: 18 residues. Germline lookup yields CDR1 MDHEN and CDR2 SYDVKM. The V end lost 9 bases, the J end lost 0 bases, and 25 bases lay between the germline ends. Method: immunoSEQ multiplex PCR; TCRdb's copy keeps in-frame clones and lacks some. Here the sample spans some 500,000 clones, 90% to 96% being singletons. Regarding the study as a whole: Memory subsets generally showed lower estimated richness than naive subsets. Generation probability values for non-shared clonotypes were lower than those for clonotypes shared by all four donors. Clonotype sharing across donors was expected to vary with sequencing depth.

In the CD4+ fraction, cells were divided into CD45RA+ naive and CD45RA-negative memory subsets. The TCR comes from a woman aged 30 to 39 in good health. The V call is TRBV28, the J call TRBJ2-3, with D uncertain. Input material: naive CD4+ T cells sorted from blood. This sample's subset: CD45RA+ positively selected. The chain's CDR3 is CASATWFGSASSTDTQYF. Here the CDR3 DNA reads TGTGCCAGTGCGACCTGGTTTGGCTCAGCCTCTAGCACAGATACGCAGTATTTT.